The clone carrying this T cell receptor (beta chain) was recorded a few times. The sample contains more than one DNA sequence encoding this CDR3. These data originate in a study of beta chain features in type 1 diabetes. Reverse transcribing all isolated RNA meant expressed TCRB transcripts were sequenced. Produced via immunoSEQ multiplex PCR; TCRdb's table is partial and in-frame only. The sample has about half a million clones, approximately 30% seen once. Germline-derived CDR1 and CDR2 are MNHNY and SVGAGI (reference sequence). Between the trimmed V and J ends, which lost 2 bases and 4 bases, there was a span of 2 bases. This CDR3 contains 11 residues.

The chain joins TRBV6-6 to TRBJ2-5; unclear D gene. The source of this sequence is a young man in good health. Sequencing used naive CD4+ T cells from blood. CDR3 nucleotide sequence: TGTGCCAGCAGTTACGGAGAGACCCAGTACTTC. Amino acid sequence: CASSYGETQYF.